Listed here is a single T cell receptor beta chain. What it binds is unknown. The data derive from a study of blood T cells in healthy people across ages. Study context: Template switching caught about one barcoded beta molecule for each two T cells. Study-wide points: Any changes in expanded clonotypes were possibly confounded, as donor CMV status remained unknown.

Samples had at least 6.5 million PBMCs isolated from them. The second PCR ran about 6 to 12 cycles with a sample-barcoded 5' primer and J-beta primers. From the 5' RACE reads, TCRdb called clonotypes with MiXCR, one entry per CDR3 protein. The profile shows 790,000 or so distinct CDR3 sequences, 56% of them singletons. The germline CDR1 and CDR2 sequences are DFQATT and SNEGSKA (reference sequence). The CDR3 contains 17 residues. Germline trimming cut 2 bases from V and 2 bases from J; bases unmatched to any gene: 15. Material for sequencing was blood. The receptor comes from a man aged 40-50 years in good health. This chain uses TRBV20-1 with TRBJ2-7, with 7 bases aligning to TRBD1. CDR3 DNA: TGCAGTGCTAGACCGACCAGGCACCATACAGGGGCCTACGAGCAGTACTTC. It translates to CSARPTRHHTGAYEQYF.